This passage covers 13 T cell receptor beta chains from one sample sequenced in a study of T cell changes during pregnancy in multiple sclerosis. Using immunoSEQ multiplex PCR, the repertoire was profiled, and TCRdb retains in-frame clones only, with some absent. The sample records tens of thousands of clones, roughly 93% being singletons. The material was peripheral blood, obtained in the second trimester of pregnancy. These receptors were taken from a female donor with multiple sclerosis, enrolled in a pregnancy study.

The chain combines TRBV5-3 with TRBJ1-5; 10 bases are a match to TRBD1. Being an ORF, TRBV5-3 has a function that is uncertain. V trimming: 3 bases; J trimming: 6 bases; junction bases outside the gene matches: 6. The length of the CDR3 is 15 residues. Written as DNA, the CDR3 is TGTGCCAGAAGCTGGCCCGACAGGGGGCGTCAGCCCCAGCATTTT. Its protein is CARSWPDRGRQPQHF.

The genes are TRBV6-5 and TRBJ1-4; 7 nucleotides line up with TRBD1. V dropped 10 bases and J dropped 0; count of bases not matched to a gene: 8. This CDR3 is 15 amino acids long. Germline-derived CDR1 and CDR2 are MNHEY and SVGAGI. Written as DNA, the CDR3 is TGTGCCACCCGACAGGGCCTTGCAACTAATGAAAAACTGTTTTTT. Its translation: CATRQGLATNEKLFF.

This chain uses TRBV4-1 with TRBJ2-5; D is ambiguous. CDR3 length: 12 amino acids. The V end lost 0 bases, the J end lost 4 bases, and 3 bases lay between the germline ends. Looked up from germline, CDR1 is MGHRA and CDR2 is YSYEKL. The chain's CDR3 is CASSQEAETQYF. CDR3 DNA: TGCGCCAGCAGCCAAGAAGCAGAGACCCAGTACTTC.

The chain recombines TRBV5-8 with TRBJ2-7, with 8 bases that match TRBD1. After removal of 3 bases from V and 3 bases from J, the junction contained 2 bases not matched to a gene. The CDR3 loop spans 13 amino acids. Germline assignment: CDR1 SGHTS and CDR2 YDEGEE. The CDR3 coding sequence is TGTGCCAGCAGCTGGGGACAGGTCTACGAGCAGTACTTC. Its protein is CASSWGQVYEQYF.

This chain links TRBV25-1 with TRBJ2-3, with 7 bases lining up with TRBD1. Per germline, CDR1 MGHDK and CDR2 SYGVNS. This CDR3 has 17 amino acids. V lost 4 bases, J lost 1 base, and 11 bases stayed unmatched. CDR3: CASSAPMGQKRTDTQYF. CDR3 DNA sequence: TGTGCCAGCAGTGCCCCCATGGGACAGAAACGCACAGATACGCAGTATTTT.

The chain couples TRBV5-1 to TRBJ2-7; tentative D call: TRBD1 (6 bases). The CDR3 runs 16 residues. Germline CDR1 SGHRS, CDR2 YFSETQ. Trimming pared 4 bases from V and 1 base from J, leaving 18 bases between. CDR3 protein: CASSPRGRGPSYEQYF. The CDR3 DNA reads TGCGCCAGCAGCCCTCGGGGCAGGGGACCATCCTACGAGCAGTACTTC.

The chain combines TRBV7-9 with TRBJ1-2; TRBD1 matches 11 bases. Germline V lookup: CDR1 SEHNR, CDR2 FQNEAQ (reference sequence). The CDR3 has 14 amino acids. The trim removed 5 bases at V and 5 bases at J, leaving 4 bases unmatched. CDR3 DNA: TGTGCCAGCAGCGGGACAGGGGGTAGATATGGCTACACCTTC. This codes for CASSGTGGRYGYTF. The full variable domain, its missing parts supplied by reference TRBV7-9 and TRBJ1-2, is DTGVSQNPRHKITKRGQNVTFRCDPISEHNRLYWYRQTLGQGPEFLTYFQNEAQLEKSRLLSDRFSAERPKGSFSTLEIQRTEQGDSAMYLCASSGTGGRYGYTFGSGTRLTVV.

The DNA of the CDR3 is TGCGCCAGCAGCCAAGTTATGACCACCACAGGGCATCAGCCCCAGCATTTT. It is translated as CASSQVMTTTGHQPQHF. This sequence joins TRBV4-1 and TRBJ1-5; tentatively, D is TRBD1 (6 bases). V shed 1 base and J shed 5 bases, with 18 bases lying between them. This CDR3 contains 17 residues. Germline V gene lookup returns CDR1 MGHRA and CDR2 YSYEKL.

The genes are TRBV19 and TRBJ2-1; D gene unclear. Germline-derived CDR1 and CDR2 are LNHDA and SQIVND (reference sequence). The CDR3 extends over 14 amino acids. Trimming pared 5 bases from V and 0 bases from J, leaving 8 bases between. This CDR3 reads CASSGLISYNEQFF. CDR3 nucleotide sequence: TGTGCCAGTAGTGGGCTGATCTCCTACAATGAGCAGTTCTTC.

The J gene is TRBJ1-5, the V gene TRBV19, with TRBD1 as a possible D gene (6 bases). Germline V lookup: CDR1 LNHDA, CDR2 SQIVND (reference sequence). The CDR3 consists of 16 residues. V was cut by 0 bases and J by 0 bases, with 9 bases left in between. The DNA for the CDR3 is TGTGCCAGTAGTATAGATGGGACACATAGCAATCAGCCCCAGCATTTT. This gives the protein CASSIDGTHSNQPQHF.

V is TRBV6-1 and J is TRBJ1-6; D unresolved. Per germline, CDR1 MNHNS and CDR2 SASEGT. The V gene lost 4 bases and the J gene lost 8 bases, with 12 bases spanning the gap. This CDR3 contains 14 residues. The CDR3 sequence: CASSGATRDSPLHF. The DNA of the CDR3 is TGTGCCAGCAGTGGAGCTACACGGGATTCACCCCTCCACTTT.

V gene TRBV6-5 combines with J gene TRBJ2-7, with D maybe TRBD1 (6 bases). The germline V and J ends were trimmed by 2 bases and 9 bases, with 8 bases remaining between them. In germline, CDR1 is MNHEY, CDR2 SVGAGI. This CDR3 region has 11 residues. CDR3 sequence reads: CASSYGQRQYF. The CDR3 nucleotides are TGTGCCAGCAGTTACGGACAGAGGCAGTACTTC.

This clone showed up just a few times. This sequence joins TRBV6-5 and TRBJ1-2; D uncertain. Deletions cut 6 bases from V and 4 bases from J, with 15 bases between. The CDR3 extends over 14 amino acids. Germline V gene lookup returns CDR1 MNHEY and CDR2 SVGAGI. The CDR3 spells CASSPGGLGYGYTF. The CDR3 DNA sequence: TGTGCCAGCAGCCCCGGCGGCCTCGGCTATGGCTACACCTTC.